Here is one T cell receptor beta chain with its context. The antigen is undetermined. The sample originates from a study of shared clonotypes between healthy human individuals. The V segment lost 1 base and the J segment 6 bases; nucleotides outside the gene matches: 6. This CDR3 has 15 amino acids. Germline lookup yields CDR1 SGHRS and CDR2 YFSETQ. Study conclusions and caveats: Expectations were that clonotype sharing among donors would be affected by sequencing depth. Only blood was sampled, and tissue TCR repertoires likely differ from blood ones. A few donors held about 4.5% of naive CD4 clonotypes in common.

The run depth of the assay was deep. Measured with immunoSEQ multiplex PCR; TCRdb has only the in-frame clones, and not every one. Here the sample spans approximately 640,000 clones, approximately 79% being singletons. V and J are TRBV5-1 and TRBJ1-4, with TRBD1 identical over 7 bases. The sample consisted of memory CD4+ T cells sorted from blood. The subset: CD45RA-negative fraction. The sequence was obtained from a woman between 25 and 40 years old in good health. The CDR3 DNA reads TGCGCCAGCAGCTTGCACACAGGGGATGATGAAAAACTGTTTTTT. Encoded protein: CASSLHTGDDEKLFF. The complete variable domain, with remaining parts taken from reference TRBV5-1 and TRBJ1-4, reads KAGVTQTPRYLIKTRGQQVTLSCSPISGHRSVSWYQQTPGQGLQFLFEYFSETQRNKGNFPGRFSGRQFSNSRSEMNVSTLELGDSALYLCASSLHTGDDEKLFFGSGTQLSVL.